The table lists the clone carrying this TCR beta chain with a few counts. No antigen is known for it. PCR primers comprised 60 Vbeta and 13 Jbeta primers. Clones were read by immunoSEQ multiplex PCR, and TCRdb kept only the in-frame ones, dropping some. The table records about 150,000 clones, just under 75% of them present only once. This sample was included in a study of cytomegalovirus exposure and HLA in healthy donors. Study information: Within an early data release were about 85 million unique TCRs drawn from HLA-typed donors. General study results and limits: CMV antigen specificity of a few CMV-associated chains was confirmed in vitro.

The donors (healthy individuals) were bone marrow donors. Per germline, CDR1 MDHEN and CDR2 SYDVKM. V dropped 4 bases and J dropped 7; count of bases not matched to a gene: 5. The CDR3 is 13 amino acids. The sequence was collected from a woman younger than 35 in good health and CMV-seronegative. The sequenced sample consisted of PBMCs. The chain recombines TRBV28 with TRBJ1-2; 8 bases are a match to TRBD1. The CDR3 is CASSSNTGGGYTF. DNA of the CDR3: TGTGCCAGCAGTTCCAACACAGGGGGTGGCTACACCTTC.